What follows are 22 T cell receptor beta chains derived from one specimen sequenced in a study of blood T cell repertoires in COVID-19. Here immunoSEQ multiplex PCR was the method, and the copy in TCRdb shows in-frame clones only, minus some. The sample yields about 76,000 clones, about 92% seen once. Sequencing was carried out using peripheral blood. The receptor set was obtained from a human donor in a cohort sampled during active COVID-19.

The chain links TRBV9 to TRBJ2-1; D ambiguous. The germline V gene encodes CDR1 SGDLS and CDR2 YYNGEE. Deletions cut 0 bases from V and 3 bases from J, with 7 bases between. The CDR3 length is 14 residues. CDR3 DNA: TGTGCCAGCAGCGTAGCTGGCAACTACAATGAGCAGTTCTTC. The encoded protein is CASSVAGNYNEQFF.

The chain joins TRBV7-8 to TRBJ2-7; 9 bases fit TRBD2. V shed 5 bases, J shed 2 bases, and the junction held 10 bases outside the gene matches. This CDR3 region has 16 residues. Germline V lookup: CDR1 SGHVS, CDR2 FQNEAQ. CDR3 sequence (DNA): TGTGCCAGCAGCGCTAGGCCAGCGGGAGGAACCTACGAGCAGTACTTC. Its protein is CASSARPAGGTYEQYF.

The chain combines TRBV6-5 with TRBJ1-6; 9 bases are a match to TRBD1. Looked up from germline, CDR1 is MNHEY and CDR2 is SVGAGI. V gave up 6 bases and J gave up 10 bases; unmatched junction bases: 7. CDR3 length: 14 amino acids. The CDR3 loop reads CASRTGGLSSPLHF. In DNA, the CDR3 is TGTGCCAGCAGAACAGGGGGCTTAAGCTCACCCCTCCACTTT.

V gene TRBV5-8 combines with J gene TRBJ1-5, with D possibly matching TRBD1 (5 bases). Germline V CDR1 and CDR2: SGHTS, YDEGEE. The germline V and J ends were trimmed by 2 bases and 4 bases, with 13 bases remaining between them. The CDR3 extends over 15 amino acids. The chain's CDR3 is CASSFRWTNNQPQHF. The CDR3, as DNA: TGTGCCAGCAGCTTTAGGTGGACAAATAATCAGCCCCAGCATTTT.

J is TRBJ2-1 and V is TRBV5-1; weak D call: TRBD1 (7 bases). The CDR3 covers 16 residues. Germline CDR1 is SGHRS and CDR2 is YFSETQ. V was pared by 2 bases and J by 0 bases, with 12 bases between. Written as DNA, the CDR3 is TGCGCCAGCAGCTTACAGGGGAGGAGCTCCTACAATGAGCAGTTCTTC. It is translated as CASSLQGRSSYNEQFF.

V usage is TRBV4-2 and J usage is TRBJ2-1; 10 positions agree with TRBD1. The CDR3 loop spans 15 amino acids. V was clipped by 4 bases and J by 6 bases; unmatched bases: 6. The germline CDR1 and CDR2 sequences are LGHNA and YNFKEQ. The chain's CDR3 is CASSRGTGEINEQFF. CDR3 bases: TGTGCCAGCAGCCGGGGGACAGGGGAGATCAATGAGCAGTTCTTC.

A single count supports this clone. The V and J genes are TRBV5-5 and TRBJ1-2; D call uncertain. There are 17 residues in the CDR3. V was cut by 3 bases and J by 5 bases, with 23 bases left in between. The germline V gene encodes CDR1 SGHKS and CDR2 YYEKEE (reference sequence). The CDR3 sequence is CASSYVSGSIESYGYTF. The CDR3 region has the DNA TGTGCCAGCAGCTACGTGTCCGGGTCAATTGAGAGTTATGGCTACACCTTC.

Only one count was recorded for this clone. The rearrangement links TRBV6-5 to TRBJ1-2; D ambiguous. Germline assignment: CDR1 MNHEY and CDR2 SVGAGI. This CDR3 region has 15 residues. Trimming pared 4 bases from V and 6 bases from J, leaving 18 bases between. CDR3 sequence (DNA): TGTGCCAGCAGTTCTCCCCGGATCCAAGACAATGGCTACACCTTC. This sequence encodes CASSSPRIQDNGYTF.

The chain carries TRBV6-5 and TRBJ2-6; 7 bases are shared with TRBD1. V lost 6 bases and J lost 2; bases outside the gene matches: 4. This CDR3 contains 15 residues. Germline CDR1 and CDR2: MNHEY and SVGAGI. CDR3: CASSHDRAGANVLTF. The CDR3 coding sequence is TGTGCCAGCAGCCACGACAGGGCTGGGGCCAACGTCCTGACTTTC.

The genes are TRBV11-1 and TRBJ2-7; maybe TRBD1 (5 bases). This CDR3 has 14 residues. Trimming took off 4 bases at V and 3 bases at J, with 13 bases between the two ends. Germline V lookup: CDR1 SGHAT, CDR2 FQDESV (reference sequence). Here the CDR3 reads CASSSTATYYEQYF. The DNA of the CDR3 is TGTGCCAGCAGCTCGACAGCGACCTACTACGAGCAGTACTTC. The variable domain in full, completed from reference TRBV11-1 and TRBJ2-7, reads EAEVAQSPRYKITEKSQAVAFWCDPISGHATLYWYRQILGQGPELLVQFQDESVVDDSQLPKDRFSAERLKGVDSTLKIQPAELGDSAMYLCASSSTATYYEQYFGPGTRLTVT.

This rearrangement joins TRBV24-1 to TRBJ2-7, with a possible D match to TRBD2 (5 bases). Germline loops: CDR1 KGHDR, CDR2 SFDVKD. Trimming took off 2 bases at V and 3 bases at J, with 7 bases between the two ends. The CDR3 spans 13 residues. Here the CDR3 reads CATSDYRDYEQYF. The CDR3 region has the DNA TGTGCCACCAGTGATTACCGGGACTACGAGCAGTACTTC.

This clone occurred a few times. The chain couples TRBV5-5 to TRBJ2-4; 7 bases line up with TRBD1. Germline-derived CDR1 and CDR2 are SGHKS and YYEKEE (reference sequence). Trimming at V came to 4 bases and at J to 0 bases, leaving 7 bases not matched to a gene. The CDR3 sequence is 16 residues long. The CDR3 bases are TGTGCCAGCAGCCCCGACAGGGTTGGAGCCAAAAACATTCAGTACTTC. The encoded protein is CASSPDRVGAKNIQYF.

V gene TRBV28 combines with J gene TRBJ2-3; 10 bases line up with TRBD1. CDR1 and CDR2 (germline): MDHEN, SYDVKM. The CDR3 contains 15 residues. After removal of 3 bases from V and 7 bases from J, the junction contained 7 bases not matched to a gene. The CDR3 region has the DNA TGTGCCAGCAGTTTGAGGGGACAGGGGCCGAATACGCAGTATTTT. As protein: CASSLRGQGPNTQYF. Looking up the rest from reference TRBV28 and TRBJ2-3 gives the full variable domain: DVKVTQSSRYLVKRTGEKVFLECVQDMDHENMFWYRQDPGLGLRLIYFSYDVKMKEKGDIPEGYSVSREKKERFSLILESASTNQTSMYLCASSLRGQGPNTQYFGPGTRLTVL.

The rearrangement uses TRBV19 and TRBJ1-2; 8 bases line up with TRBD1. V lost 5 bases, J lost 4 bases, and 3 bases stayed unmatched. Germline V gene lookup returns CDR1 LNHDA and CDR2 SQIVND (reference sequence). CDR3 length equals 13 residues. CDR3 nucleotides: TGTGCCAGTAGTGGACAGGGAGGCTATGGCTACACCTTC. This sequence encodes CASSGQGGYGYTF.

J is TRBJ1-6 and V is TRBV3-1 (or the pseudogene TRBV3-2); D unclear. Trimming stripped 2 bases from V and 7 bases from J, with 6 bases between. The germline gives CDR1 LGHDT, CDR2 YNNKEL (reference sequence). This CDR3 is 13 amino acids long. The CDR3 region is CASSQIPNSPLHF. CDR3 DNA: TGTGCCAGCAGCCAAATCCCGAATTCACCCCTCCACTTT.

The chain recombines TRBV11-2 with TRBJ1-1; TRBD1 matches at 7 bases. Looked up from germline, CDR1 is SGHAT and CDR2 is FQNNGV. V was pared by 6 bases and J by 4 bases, with 5 bases of the junction left unmatched. This CDR3 has 13 amino acids. Written as DNA, the CDR3 is TGTGCCAGCAGTCGGGACAGAGGCACTGAAGCTTTCTTT. It encodes CASSRDRGTEAFF.

The gene calls are TRBV27 and TRBJ2-1; 8 nucleotides match TRBD2. V trimming: 6 bases; J trimming: 7 bases; junction bases outside the gene matches: 5. The CDR3 contains 13 residues. Germline lookup yields CDR1 MNHEY and CDR2 SMNVEV (reference sequence). CDR3 sequence: CASRGIAGNEQFF. CDR3 bases: TGTGCCAGCAGAGGAATAGCGGGAAATGAGCAGTTCTTC.

CDR3 in DNA: TGTGCCAGCAGCTCGGGACAGGAGACAACCTATGGCTACACCTTC. Protein product: CASSSGQETTYGYTF. The J gene is TRBJ1-2, the V gene TRBV9; 8 positions agree with TRBD1. The CDR3 covers 15 residues. Germline CDR1 SGDLS, CDR2 YYNGEE. J gave up 4 bases and V 4 bases, and 9 bases lay outside the gene matches.

The chain is built from TRBV20-1 and TRBJ2-7, with D uncertain. CDR3 length: 10 residues. Germline V lookup: CDR1 DFQATT, CDR2 SNEGSKA (reference sequence). Trimming removed 6 bases from V and 3 bases from J, with 6 bases in between. CDR3 amino acids: CSAPGYEQYF. The CDR3 nucleotides read TGCAGTGCCCCGGGCTACGAGCAGTACTTC.

The chain links TRBV2 to TRBJ2-1; D not certain. CDR1 is SNHLY and CDR2 is FYNNEI in the germline V gene. This CDR3 is 11 amino acids long. V was shortened by 6 bases and J by 3 bases, with 3 bases between the two germline ends. The DNA of the CDR3 is TGTGCCAGCAGCGGCTACAATGAGCAGTTCTTC. It encodes CASSGYNEQFF.

This rearrangement joins TRBV14 to TRBJ2-5, with 8 positions matching TRBD1. The V gene's germline CDR1 is SGHDN and CDR2 FVKESK. This CDR3 is 18 amino acids long. With 1 base clipped from V and 0 bases from J, the junction kept 10 bases outside the gene matches. The CDR3, as DNA: TGTGCCAGCAGCCAAGGTGAAAGGGGGACAGGCTACCAAGAGACCCAGTACTTC. It translates to CASSQGERGTGYQETQYF.

The J gene is TRBJ1-3, the V gene TRBV5-1; 7 positions match TRBD1. This CDR3 is built from 17 residues. The V and J ends lost 4 bases and 0 bases, in that order; junction bases with no gene match: 10. Germline lookup yields CDR1 SGHRS and CDR2 YFSETQ. CDR3 loop: CASSTGDRVGSGNTIYF. CDR3 nucleotide sequence: TGCGCCAGCAGCACGGGTGACAGGGTCGGCTCTGGAAACACCATATATTTT.